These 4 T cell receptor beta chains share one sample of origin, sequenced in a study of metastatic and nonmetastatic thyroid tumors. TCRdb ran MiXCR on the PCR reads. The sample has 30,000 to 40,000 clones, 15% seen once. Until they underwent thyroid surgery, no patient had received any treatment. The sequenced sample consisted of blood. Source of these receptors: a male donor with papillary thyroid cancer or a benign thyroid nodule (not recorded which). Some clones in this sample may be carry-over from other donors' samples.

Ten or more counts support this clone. The CDR3 loop reads CATSLKRGGRGEQYF. CDR3 nucleotides: TGTGCCACCAGCTTAAAGAGGGGGGGAAGGGGCGAGCAGTACTTC. The chain is built from TRBV15 and TRBJ2-7, with a weak D call TRBD2 (7 bases). CDR1 is LNHNV and CDR2 is YYDKDF in the germline V gene (reference sequence). This CDR3 spans 15 amino acids. The germline V and J ends were trimmed by 5 bases and 6 bases, with 20 bases remaining between them.

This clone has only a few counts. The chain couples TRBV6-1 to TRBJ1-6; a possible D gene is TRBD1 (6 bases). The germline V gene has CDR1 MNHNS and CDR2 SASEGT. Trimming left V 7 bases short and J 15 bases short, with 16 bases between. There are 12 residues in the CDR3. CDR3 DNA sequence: TGTGCCAGCACAGAACAGGGACGAGTCCTCCACTTT. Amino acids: CASTEQGRVLHF.

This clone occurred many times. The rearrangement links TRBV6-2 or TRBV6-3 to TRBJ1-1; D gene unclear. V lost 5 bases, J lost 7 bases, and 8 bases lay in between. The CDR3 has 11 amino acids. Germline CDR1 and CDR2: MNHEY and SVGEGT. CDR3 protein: CASSLRLEAFF. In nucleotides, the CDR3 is TGTGCCAGCAGTCTCCGACTTGAAGCTTTCTTT.

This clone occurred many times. The CDR3 DNA reads TGTGCCTGGGCCAAGGACGGGAATCAGCCCCAGCATTTT. As protein: CAWAKDGNQPQHF. The chain uses TRBV30 and TRBJ1-5; no clear D. CDR3 length equals 13 residues. CDR1 and CDR2 from the germline V gene are GTSNPN and SVGIG (reference sequence). Trimming cost V 5 bases and J 4 bases, with 12 bases left between them.